The 14 T cell receptor beta chains below come from one sample, sequenced in a study of cytomegalovirus exposure and HLA in healthy donors. Primers: 60 Vbeta forward and 13 Jbeta reverse. TCRdb's table, derived via immunoSEQ multiplex PCR, lists solely in-frame clones and lacks some. The sample shows approximately 100,000 clones, approximately 70% of them seen only once. Material: PBMCs. These receptors were collected from a woman under 30 in good health and CMV-seropositive.

A single count supports this clone. The chain couples TRBV5-4 to TRBJ1-2, with 9 positions matching TRBD1. V gave up 4 bases and J gave up 4 bases; unmatched junction bases: 8. Germline CDR1 and CDR2: SGHNT and YYREEE (reference sequence). This CDR3 region has 15 residues. CDR3 nucleotide sequence: TGTGCCAGCAGCCTTGTACAGGGGGCGGGCTATGGCTACACCTTC. It encodes CASSLVQGAGYGYTF.

The V gene is TRBV19, the J gene TRBJ2-3, with D unresolved. V gave up 6 bases and J gave up 2 bases, with 12 bases separating them. The CDR3 has 14 residues. Germline CDR1 LNHDA, CDR2 SQIVND (reference sequence). The CDR3 sequence is CASRSRQLTDTQYF. The CDR3 DNA sequence: TGTGCCAGTAGGTCGAGGCAGCTCACAGATACGCAGTATTTT.

The chain couples TRBV28 to TRBJ2-7; 9 bases match TRBD2. CDR1 and CDR2 from the germline V gene are MDHEN and SYDVKM. V gave up 6 bases and J gave up 7 bases; unmatched junction bases: 16. The CDR3 runs 16 residues. This CDR3 reads CASSLDIAGGPREQYF. CDR3 DNA: TGTGCCAGCAGCCTAGATATCGCGGGAGGGCCGAGGGAGCAGTACTTC.

This chain uses TRBV11-2 with TRBJ2-1; 8 bases are a match to TRBD2. This CDR3 comprises 15 residues. Germline V gene sequence: CDR1 SGHAT, CDR2 FQNNGV. V was pared by 2 bases and J by 8 bases, with 8 bases of the junction left unmatched. This CDR3 reads CASSLIGGRLYEQFF. The DNA for the CDR3 is TGTGCCAGCAGCTTAATAGGCGGGAGGCTCTATGAGCAGTTCTTC.

This chain uses TRBV4-1 with TRBJ2-7, with 9 nucleotides matching TRBD1. There are 14 residues in the CDR3. V dropped 4 bases and J dropped 2; count of bases not matched to a gene: 3. CDR1 is MGHRA and CDR2 is YSYEKL in the germline V gene. This chain's CDR3 is CASSPTGGAYEQYF. The CDR3 coding sequence is TGCGCCAGCAGCCCGACAGGGGGAGCCTACGAGCAGTACTTC.

The chain is built from TRBV7-2 and TRBJ2-7, with a weak D call TRBD2 (5 bases). CDR1 SGHTA and CDR2 FQGNSA come from the germline V gene. Deletions cut 5 bases from V and 0 bases from J, with 11 bases between. The CDR3 covers 14 residues. The CDR3 DNA reads TGTGCCAGCAGCGCGATCGGACTCTCCTACGAGCAGTACTTC. Encoded protein: CASSAIGLSYEQYF.

The chain uses TRBV4-1 and TRBJ2-7; D unclear. The V and J ends lost 2 bases and 5 bases respectively, with 7 bases between them. The CDR3 length is 12 residues. The germline gives CDR1 MGHRA, CDR2 YSYEKL. The CDR3 here is CASSQTQDEQYF. In DNA form, the CDR3 reads TGCGCCAGCAGCCAAACCCAGGACGAGCAGTACTTC.

This clone was seen a few times. The chain employs TRBV29-1 and TRBJ1-1, with D uncertain. Between the trimmed V and J ends, which lost 2 bases and 2 bases, there was a span of 9 bases. The germline V gene has CDR1 SQVTM and CDR2 ANQGSEA. This CDR3 has 13 residues. The CDR3 sequence is CSVERQANTEAFF. CDR3 nucleotides: TGCAGCGTTGAACGCCAGGCCAACACTGAAGCTTTCTTT.

This clone turned up a few times. This chain links TRBV27 with TRBJ1-3; 7 bases align to TRBD1. The J segment lost 1 base and the V segment lost 7 bases, leaving 16 bases of the junction unmatched. Germline V lookup: CDR1 MNHEY, CDR2 SMNVEV (reference sequence). This CDR3 spans 18 amino acids. CDR3 sequence reads: CASTPPGEGARSGNTIYF. CDR3 in DNA: TGTGCCAGCACCCCTCCCGGCGAGGGGGCTAGGTCTGGAAACACCATATATTTT.

This chain uses TRBV25-1 with TRBJ1-4; TRBD1 matches at 8 bases. This CDR3 spans 14 amino acids. V dropped 6 bases and J dropped 6; count of bases not matched to a gene: 6. Germline-derived CDR1 and CDR2 are MGHDK and SYGVNS. CDR3 sequence: CASSSGGLDEKLFF. The CDR3 nucleotides read TGTGCCAGCAGCTCAGGGGGCTTAGATGAAAAACTGTTTTTT.

The J gene is TRBJ2-2, the V gene TRBV7-8; 13 positions match TRBD2. V shed 6 bases, J shed 6 bases, and the junction held 10 bases outside the gene matches. CDR1 SGHVS and CDR2 FQNEAQ come from the germline V gene. This CDR3 spans 17 amino acids. In DNA, the CDR3 is TGTGCCAGCAGATACGTGGGACTAGCGGGACCCTCCGGGGAGCTGTTTTTT. Translation: CASRYVGLAGPSGELFF. The whole variable domain, filled in from reference TRBV7-8 and TRBJ2-2, reads GAGVSQSPRYKVAKRGQDVALRCDPISGHVSLFWYQQALGQGPEFLTYFQNEAQLDKSGLPSDRFFAERPEGSVSTLKIQRTQQEDSAVYLCASRYVGLAGPSGELFFGEGSRLTVL.

This sequence joins TRBV5-4 and TRBJ2-4; D is possibly TRBD1 (6 bases). Germline loops: CDR1 SGHNT, CDR2 YYREEE (reference sequence). The CDR3 runs to 13 residues. Deletions cut 4 bases from V and 5 bases from J, with 10 bases between. The CDR3 DNA reads TGTGCCAGCAGCCCCGACAGGCAAAACATTCAGTACTTC. Encoded protein: CASSPDRQNIQYF.

This chain joins TRBV15 and TRBJ2-7, with 8 bases lining up with TRBD1. The V gene's germline CDR1 is LNHNV and CDR2 YYDKDF (reference sequence). V shed 5 bases, J shed 3 bases, and the junction held 3 bases outside the gene matches. CDR3 length: 13 amino acids. The CDR3: CATSPDRGYEQYF. The CDR3 nucleotides are TGTGCCACCAGCCCAGACAGGGGCTACGAGCAGTACTTC. The complete variable domain, with remaining parts taken from reference TRBV15 and TRBJ2-7, reads DAMVIQNPRYQVTQFGKPVTLSCSQTLNHNVMYWYQQKSSQAPKLLFHYYDKDFNNEADTPDNFQSRRPNTSFCFLDIRSPGLGDTAMYLCATSPDRGYEQYFGPGTRLTVT.

The J gene is TRBJ2-2, the V gene TRBV5-1; 9 nucleotides align to TRBD1. CDR3 size: 17 residues. Germline-derived CDR1 and CDR2 are SGHRS and YFSETQ. V was clipped by 1 base and J by 2 bases; unmatched bases: 6. The CDR3 loop is CASSLFSQGANTGELFF. The CDR3 bases are TGCGCCAGCAGCTTGTTCTCACAGGGGGCTAACACCGGGGAGCTGTTTTTT.